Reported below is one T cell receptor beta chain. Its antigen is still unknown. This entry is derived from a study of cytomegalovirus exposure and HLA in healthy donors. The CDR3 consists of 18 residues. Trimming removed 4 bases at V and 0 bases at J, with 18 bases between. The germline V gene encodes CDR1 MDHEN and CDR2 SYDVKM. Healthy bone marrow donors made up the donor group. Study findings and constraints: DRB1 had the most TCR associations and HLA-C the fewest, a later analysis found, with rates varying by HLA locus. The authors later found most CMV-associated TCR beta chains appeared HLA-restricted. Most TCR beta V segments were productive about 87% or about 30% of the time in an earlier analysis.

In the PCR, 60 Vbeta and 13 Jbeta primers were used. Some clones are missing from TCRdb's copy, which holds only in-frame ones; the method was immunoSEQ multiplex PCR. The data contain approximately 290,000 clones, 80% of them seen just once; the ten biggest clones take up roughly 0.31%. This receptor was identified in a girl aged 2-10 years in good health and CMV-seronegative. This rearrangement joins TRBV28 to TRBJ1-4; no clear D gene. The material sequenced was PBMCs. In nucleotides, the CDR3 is TGTGCCAGCAGTTACAAAAGCGGGTTGGGAGCAACTAATGAAAAACTGTTTTTT. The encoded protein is CASSYKSGLGATNEKLFF. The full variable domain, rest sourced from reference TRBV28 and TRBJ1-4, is DVKVTQSSRYLVKRTGEKVFLECVQDMDHENMFWYRQDPGLGLRLIYFSYDVKMKEKGDIPEGYSVSREKKERFSLILESASTNQTSMYLCASSYKSGLGATNEKLFFGSGTQLSVL.